This T cell receptor beta chain was sequenced for a study of read filtering for tumor transcriptome and immune sequencing. Study-level information: The cohort had about 16 men and around 15 women aged about 45 to 90, mean roughly 65 years. 8 or 9 patients were R-ISS I, 16 were R-ISS II, roughly seven were R-ISS III.

Study-level findings and limits: Even smaller IR-seq throughput identified most shared clonotypes.

This library used about 400 ng RNA and molecular barcoded adaptors spanning alpha/delta and beta/gamma chains. A single record per CDR3 protein comes from TCRdb applying MiXCR to the reads. The sample contains 40,000 to 50,000 distinct CDR3 sequences, around 15% of which appear only once. The table lists this clonotype with many counts. Its cognate antigen is unknown. Input material: a population of CD138-negative cells sorted from bone marrow. The sequence came from a donor aged 40 or over with multiple myeloma.

The DNA for the CDR3 is TGTGCCAGCAGTTCCCGGGACAGGGCCTTCGAGCAGTACTTC. This codes for CASSSRDRAFEQYF. The chain carries TRBV6-5 and TRBJ2-7; 9 bases line up with TRBD1. This CDR3 region has 14 residues. The V gene end was trimmed by 4 bases and the J gene end by 6 bases; junction bases not matched to a gene: 7. CDR1 and CDR2 (germline): MNHEY, SVGAGI.